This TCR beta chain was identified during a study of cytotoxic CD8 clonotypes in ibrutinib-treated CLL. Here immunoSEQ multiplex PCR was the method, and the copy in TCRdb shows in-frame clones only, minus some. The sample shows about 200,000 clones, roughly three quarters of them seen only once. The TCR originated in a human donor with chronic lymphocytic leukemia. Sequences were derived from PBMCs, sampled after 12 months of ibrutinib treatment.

In DNA, the CDR3 is TGTGCCAGCAGTTACTCGCCAGCCTCCTACGAGCAGTACTTC. Its translation: CASSYSPASYEQYF. The V and J genes are TRBV28 and TRBJ2-7; D remains ambiguous. This CDR3 has 14 residues. The germline gives CDR1 MDHEN, CDR2 SYDVKM. Trimming pared 4 bases from V and 0 bases from J, leaving 10 bases between.